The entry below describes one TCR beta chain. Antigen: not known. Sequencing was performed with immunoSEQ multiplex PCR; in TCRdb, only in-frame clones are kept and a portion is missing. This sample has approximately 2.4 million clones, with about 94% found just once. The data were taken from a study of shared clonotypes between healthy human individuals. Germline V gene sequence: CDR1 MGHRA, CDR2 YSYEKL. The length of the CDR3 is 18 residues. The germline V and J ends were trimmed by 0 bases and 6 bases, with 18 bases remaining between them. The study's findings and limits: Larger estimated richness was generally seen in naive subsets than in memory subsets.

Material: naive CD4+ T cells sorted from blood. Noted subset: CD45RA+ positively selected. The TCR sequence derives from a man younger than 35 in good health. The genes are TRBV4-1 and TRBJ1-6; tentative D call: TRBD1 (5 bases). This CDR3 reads CASSQEPSGGSLNSPLHF. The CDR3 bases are TGCGCCAGCAGCCAAGAGCCCTCGGGGGGTTCTCTTAATTCACCCCTCCACTTT.